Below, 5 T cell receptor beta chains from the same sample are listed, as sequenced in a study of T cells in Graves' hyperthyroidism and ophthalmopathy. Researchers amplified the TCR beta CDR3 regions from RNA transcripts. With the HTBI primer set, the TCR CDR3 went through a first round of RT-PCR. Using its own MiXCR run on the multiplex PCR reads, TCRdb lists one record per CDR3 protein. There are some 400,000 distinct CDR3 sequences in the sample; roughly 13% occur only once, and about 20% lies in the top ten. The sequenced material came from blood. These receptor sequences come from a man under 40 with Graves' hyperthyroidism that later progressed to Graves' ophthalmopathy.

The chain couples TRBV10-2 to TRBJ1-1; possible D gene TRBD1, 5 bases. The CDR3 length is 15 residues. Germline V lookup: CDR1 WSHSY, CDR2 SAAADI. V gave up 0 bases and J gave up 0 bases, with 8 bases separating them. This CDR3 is CASSESGGMNTEAFF. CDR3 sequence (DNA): TGCGCCAGCAGTGAGTCCGGGGGGATGAACACTGAAGCTTTCTTT.

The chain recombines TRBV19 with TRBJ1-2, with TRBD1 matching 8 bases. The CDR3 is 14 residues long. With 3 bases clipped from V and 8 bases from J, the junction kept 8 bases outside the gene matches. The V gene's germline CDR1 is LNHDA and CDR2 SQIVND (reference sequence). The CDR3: CASSIQDRARGYTF. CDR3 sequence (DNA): TGTGCCAGTAGTATCCAGGACAGGGCGCGCGGCTACACCTTC.

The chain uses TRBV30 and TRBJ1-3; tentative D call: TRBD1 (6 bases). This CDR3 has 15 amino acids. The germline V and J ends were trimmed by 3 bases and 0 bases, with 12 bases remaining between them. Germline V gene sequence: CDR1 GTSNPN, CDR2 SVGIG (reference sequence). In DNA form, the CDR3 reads TGTGCCTGGAGCGCCGGGACAAGCTCTGGAAACACCATATATTTT. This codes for CAWSAGTSSGNTIYF.

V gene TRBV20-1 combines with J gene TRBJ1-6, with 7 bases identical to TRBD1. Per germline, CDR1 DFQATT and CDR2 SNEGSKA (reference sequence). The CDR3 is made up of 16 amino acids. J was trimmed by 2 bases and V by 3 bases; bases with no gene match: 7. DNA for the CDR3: TGCAGTGCTAGCCAAGACAGGGCCGCCTATAATTCACCCCTCCACTTT. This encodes CSASQDRAAYNSPLHF.

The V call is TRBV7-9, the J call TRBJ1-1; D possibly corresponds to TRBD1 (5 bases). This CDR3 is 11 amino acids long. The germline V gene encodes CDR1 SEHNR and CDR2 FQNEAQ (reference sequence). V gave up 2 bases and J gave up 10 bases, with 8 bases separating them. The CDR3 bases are TGTGCCAGCAGCTTAAGGGGCTCAGCTTTCTTT. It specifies CASSLRGSAFF.